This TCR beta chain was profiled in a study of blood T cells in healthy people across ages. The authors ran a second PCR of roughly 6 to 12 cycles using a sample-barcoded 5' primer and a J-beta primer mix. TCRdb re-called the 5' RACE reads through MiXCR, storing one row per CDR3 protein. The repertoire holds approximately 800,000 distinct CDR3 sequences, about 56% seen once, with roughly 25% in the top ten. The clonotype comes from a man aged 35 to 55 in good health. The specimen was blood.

The CDR3 spells CASSPRTLSVFSSYEQYF. The CDR3 DNA reads TGTGCCAGCAGTCCAAGGACTCTCTCTGTATTTAGCTCCTACGAGCAGTACTTC. The chain employs TRBV12-3 or TRBV12-4 and TRBJ2-7, with D tentatively TRBD2 (5 bases). The CDR3 sequence is 18 residues long. V lost 5 bases, J lost 0 bases, and 23 bases lay in between.